A selection of T cell receptor beta chains follows, all from one sample in a study of blood T cells in healthy people across ages. In TCRdb, the 5' RACE reads were re-called with MiXCR into one record per CDR3 protein. Seen here are 450,000 to 700,000 distinct CDR3 sequences, approximately 25% observed once, and the top ten hold 15% to 20%. The sequenced sample was blood. The source is a woman in her 70s in good health. The CDR3 runs from the conserved cysteine through the conserved F or W. D genes are given only for firm matches. Not every row has a clone size; where given, it reads once, few, many or a size class.

J,V,D,size,CDR3,DNA
TRBJ2-5,TRBV20-1,TRBD2,few,CSATSGGEETQYF,TGCAGTGCTACCAGCGGGGGGGAAGAGACCCAGTACTTC
TRBJ1-2,TRBV9,-,few,CASRVGPQGNYGYTF,TGTGCCAGCCGCGTAGGACCCCAGGGGAACTATGGCTACACCTTC
TRBJ2-5,TRBV11-3,-,few,CASSTRQAIGGTQYF,TGTGCCAGCAGCACGCGACAGGCGATTGGGGGGACCCAGTACTTC
TRBJ2-3,TRBV20-1,TRBD1,-,CSARERRDRVADTQYF,TGCAGTGCTAGAGAACGACGTGACAGGGTAGCAGATACGCAGTATTTT
TRBJ2-1,TRBV24-1,-,few,CATSDLQPGKRQFF,TGTGCCACCAGTGATTTGCAACCCGGGAAAAGACAGTTCTTC
TRBJ2-7,TRBV5-1,-,-,CASATGTLYEQYF,TGCGCCAGCGCAACCGGGACCCTCTACGAGCAGTACTTC
TRBJ1-1,TRBV12-3/TRBV12-4,-,-,CASSPWYEGGDTEAFF,TGTGCCAGCAGCCCATGGTACGAGGGGGGTGACACTGAAGCTTTCTTT
TRBJ2-3,TRBV29-1,TRBD2,-,CSVVGSGGAADTQYF,TGCAGCGTTGTGGGTAGCGGGGGGGCTGCAGATACGCAGTATTTT
TRBJ2-7,TRBV20-1,TRBD1,-,CSASTNRGRSYEQYF,TGCAGTGCTAGCACCAACAGGGGGCGGTCCTACGAGCAGTACTTC
TRBJ2-5,TRBV9,TRBD1,-,CASSVDSTGEETQYF,TGTGCCAGCAGCGTCGACTCGACAGGGGAGGAGACCCAGTACTTC
TRBJ2-5,TRBV29-1,-,many,CSVDRDGETQYF,TGCAGCGTTGACAGGGATGGAGAGACCCAGTACTTC